These T cell receptor beta chains were read from a single sample in a study of shared clonotypes between healthy human individuals. Profiling relied on immunoSEQ multiplex PCR, and the TCRdb table lists in-frame clones only, not all of them. The sample includes some 1.5 million clones, 95% to 99% of them seen just once. Sequencing was done on a sample of naive CD4+ T cells sorted from blood. These receptors came from a man aged 30 to 39 in good health. The CDR3 runs from the conserved cysteine through the conserved F or W. The D gene is left open where the match is weak. Where a row states a size, it is once, few, many or the class of an expanded clone; other rows omit it.

CDR3 protein	CDR3 DNA	D gene	J gene	clone size	V gene
CASSQAPQQGPVQTQYF	TGTGCCAGCAGCCAAGCCCCACAACAGGGGCCAGTGCAGACCCAGTACTTC	TRBD1	TRBJ2-5	-	TRBV14
CASSHRSGLPLGAFF	TGTGCCAGCAGCCATCGAAGCGGACTCCCACTTGGAGCTTTCTTT	-	TRBJ1-1	-	TRBV14
CATQFGAPYEQYF	TGTGCCACCCAGTTTGGGGCCCCCTACGAGCAGTACTTC	-	TRBJ2-7	-	TRBV28
CASRLAGEETGELFF	TGTGCCAGCAGGCTAGCGGGAGAGGAAACCGGGGAGCTGTTTTTT	TRBD2	TRBJ2-2	few	TRBV28
CASSVGGMETQYF	TGCGCCAGCAGTGTTGGGGGAATGGAGACCCAGTACTTC	-	TRBJ2-5	-	TRBV10-1
CASSEVQGYGYTF	TGTGCCAGCAGTGAAGTCCAGGGCTACGGCTACACCTTC	-	TRBJ1-2	-	TRBV2
CASRLWARENTIYF	TGTGCCAGTCGACTTTGGGCGAGGGAAAACACCATATATTTT	-	TRBJ1-3	-	TRBV6-5
CASSLPSGDTQYF	TGCGCCAGCAGCTTGCCTTCCGGCGATACGCAGTATTTT	-	TRBJ2-3	-	TRBV5-1
CASTERSLAGENTGELFF	TGTGCCAGCACTGAGAGGTCGCTAGCGGGAGAAAACACCGGGGAGCTGTTTTTT	TRBD2	TRBJ2-2	-	TRBV7-9
CASSVGAGQETQYF	TGTGCCAGCAGCGTAGGGGCGGGTCAAGAGACCCAGTACTTC	-	TRBJ2-5	-	TRBV9
CASSDQRGAGTYEQYF	TGTGCCAGCAGTGACCAGAGGGGGGCGGGAACCTACGAGCAGTACTTC	-	TRBJ2-7	-	TRBV25-1
CASSPLGTGSNEQFF	TGTGCCAGCTCACCACTTGGGACAGGGAGCAATGAGCAGTTCTTC	TRBD1	TRBJ2-1	-	TRBV18
CSVTPGGVYEQYF	TGCAGCGTGACCCCCGGGGGTGTTTACGAGCAGTACTTC	-	TRBJ2-7	once	TRBV29-1
CASSLDYGYEKLFF	TGTGCCAGCAGCTTAGATTACGGGTACGAAAAACTGTTTTTT	-	TRBJ1-4	once	TRBV11-3
CASSRKAGPQETQYF	TGTGCCAGCAGCCGAAAAGCGGGACCCCAAGAGACCCAGTACTTC	TRBD2	TRBJ2-5	-	TRBV4-2
CASSPGTLPPYGYTF	TGTGCCAGCAGTCCCGGGACACTCCCTCCCTATGGCTACACCTTC	-	TRBJ1-2	-	TRBV27
CASSLPLAVSTDTQYF	TGTGCCAGCAGTTTACCGCTAGCGGTGAGCACAGATACGCAGTATTTT	TRBD2	TRBJ2-3	-	TRBV28
CASSLGTEQFF	TGTGCCAGCAGCTTAGGTACTGAGCAGTTCTTC	-	TRBJ2-1	-	TRBV7-6
CATSRDRPSTDTQYF	TGTGCCACCAGCAGAGATAGGCCGAGCACAGATACGCAGTATTTT	-	TRBJ2-3	-	TRBV15
CASSGSPGTGGWGDTQYF	TGTGCCAGCAGTGGATCTCCTGGGACAGGGGGTTGGGGGGATACGCAGTATTTT	TRBD1	TRBJ2-3	-	TRBV6-1
CAWLLGQGRYTF	TGTGCCTGGCTTTTAGGACAGGGTCGCTACACCTTC	TRBD1	TRBJ1-2	-	TRBV30
CASSLVQGLSYNEQFF	TGTGCCAGCAGCTTAGTACAGGGCCTATCCTACAATGAGCAGTTCTTC	-	TRBJ2-1	-	TRBV7-9
CASSLRGETQYF	TGTGCCAGCAGCTTAAGGGGGGAGACCCAGTACTTC	-	TRBJ2-5	-	TRBV7-2
CASRDPGQGSGEQFF	TGCGCCAGCAGGGATCCGGGACAGGGATCTGGTGAGCAGTTCTTC	TRBD1	TRBJ2-1	-	TRBV5-1
CASSKISGSTDTQYF	TGCGCCAGCAGTAAAATTAGCGGGAGCACAGATACGCAGTATTTT	TRBD2	TRBJ2-3	-	TRBV10-1
CASSPRPGGHEKLFF	TGTGCCAGCTCACCAAGGCCAGGGGGGCACGAAAAACTGTTTTTT	TRBD1	TRBJ1-4	-	TRBV18
CASSQDTRQDLGYEQYF	TGCGCCAGCAGCCAAGATACTAGACAAGACTTAGGGTACGAGCAGTACTTC	-	TRBJ2-7	-	TRBV4-1
CASRRRDTYNEQFF	TGTGCCAGCAGGCGCCGGGACACCTACAATGAGCAGTTCTTC	-	TRBJ2-1	once	TRBV7-8
CASSGLGLLQRESYNEQFF	TGCGCCAGCAGCGGGTTGGGACTTCTTCAGCGGGAGTCCTACAATGAGCAGTTCTTC	TRBD2	TRBJ2-1	-	TRBV10-2
CASSLAGAEGNTIYF	TGCGCCAGCAGCTTGGCCGGGGCAGAGGGAAACACCATATATTTT	-	TRBJ1-3	-	TRBV5-1
CASSAPTTTDTQYF	TGTGCCAGCAGTGCACCAACGACCACAGATACGCAGTATTTT	-	TRBJ2-3	-	TRBV27
CASSPLTSFHPYNEQFF	TGTGCCAGCAGCCCTCTCACTAGTTTTCACCCCTACAATGAGCAGTTCTTC	-	TRBJ2-1	-	TRBV7-8
CASRVHSPRETQYF	TGTGCCAGCAGAGTCCATTCTCCCCGGGAGACCCAGTACTTC	-	TRBJ2-5	-	TRBV6-6
CASSSGQHNQPQHF	TGTGCCAGCAGCTCCGGCCAACACAATCAGCCCCAGCATTTT	-	TRBJ1-5	-	TRBV7-9
CASSSKSGGLNEQYF	TGTGCCAGCAGCTCAAAGTCAGGGGGCTTGAACGAGCAGTACTTC	TRBD1	TRBJ2-7	-	TRBV5-4
CASSSPVGTDTQYF	TGTGCCAGCAGCTCCCCTGTCGGCACAGATACGCAGTATTTT	-	TRBJ2-3	-	TRBV5-4
CASTPSGIISYEQYF	TGTGCCAGCACCCCTAGCGGGATTATCTCCTACGAGCAGTACTTC	TRBD2	TRBJ2-7	-	TRBV6-5
CSVGGAGRDEQYF	TGCAGCGTTGGGGGAGCGGGACGCGACGAGCAGTACTTC	TRBD2	TRBJ2-7	-	TRBV29-1
CASTGDPYNEQFF	TGTGCCAGCACTGGGGACCCCTACAATGAGCAGTTCTTC	-	TRBJ2-1	-	TRBV28
CASSLGQTEQFF	TGCGCCAGCAGCTTGGGTCAGACTGAGCAGTTCTTC	-	TRBJ2-1	-	TRBV5-1
CASSLSSSNEQFF	TGTGCCAGCAGCTTGTCCTCCTCCAATGAGCAGTTCTTC	-	TRBJ2-1	-	TRBV5-5
CASSLPMTGGQSYEQYF	TGTGCCAGCAGCCTACCAATGACAGGGGGCCAGAGCTACGAGCAGTACTTC	TRBD1	TRBJ2-7	-	TRBV11-2
CASSEAVYQETQYF	TGTGCCAGCAGTGAAGCAGTGTACCAAGAGACCCAGTACTTC	-	TRBJ2-5	-	TRBV2
CASSYTPTGMDTEAFF	TGTGCCAGCAGCTATACACCGACAGGGATGGACACTGAAGCTTTCTTT	TRBD1	TRBJ1-1	-	TRBV28
CASSLGADRSSNQPQHF	TGTGCCAGCAGCTTAGGGGCTGACCGTAGTAGCAATCAGCCCCAGCATTTT	-	TRBJ1-5	-	TRBV7-9
CSVEEARAGYTF	TGCAGCGTTGAAGAGGCCAGGGCGGGCTACACCTTC	-	TRBJ1-2	-	TRBV29-1
CASSFSGSTDTQYF	TGTGCCAGTAGTTTTAGCGGGAGCACAGATACGCAGTATTTT	TRBD2	TRBJ2-3	-	TRBV19
CASSKRQGRLVTEAFF	TGTGCCAGCAGCAAAAGACAGGGGCGACTGGTCACTGAAGCTTTCTTT	TRBD1	TRBJ1-1	-	TRBV7-2
CASSETGRGLYNEQFF	TGTGCCAGCAGTGAAACGGGCAGGGGGCTATACAATGAGCAGTTCTTC	TRBD1	TRBJ2-1	-	TRBV2
CAISESWGELFF	TGTGCCATCAGTGAGTCTTGGGGTGAACTGTTTTTT	-	TRBJ1-4	-	TRBV10-3
CASSLVAGASTDTQYF	TGTGCCAGCAGCTTAGTTGCGGGAGCATCCACAGATACGCAGTATTTT	TRBD2	TRBJ2-3	-	TRBV7-6
CASRSSGVLSNQPQHF	TGTGCCAGCAGGTCAAGTGGGGTTCTTAGCAATCAGCCCCAGCATTTT	-	TRBJ1-5	-	TRBV28
CASSLRITGGPYEQYF	TGTGCCAGCAGTTTACGAATTACAGGGGGCCCCTACGAGCAGTACTTC	TRBD1	TRBJ2-7	once	TRBV27
CASSVSIFSYEQYF	TGTGCCAGCAGCGTCTCCATATTCAGCTACGAGCAGTACTTC	-	TRBJ2-7	-	TRBV9
CATSRGRRTEETQYF	TGTGCCACCAGCAGAGGGCGACGGACAGAAGAGACCCAGTACTTC	-	TRBJ2-5	-	TRBV15
CASSYISGQGIGSYEQYF	TGTGCCAGCAGCTACATTTCGGGACAGGGGATCGGCTCCTACGAGCAGTACTTC	TRBD1	TRBJ2-7	-	TRBV7-6
CASRRIQGPPYEQYF	TGTGCCAGCAGGCGAATTCAGGGACCCCCGTACGAGCAGTACTTC	-	TRBJ2-7	once	TRBV11-2
CASNPAGNTEAFF	TGTGCCAGCAATCCGGCGGGGAACACTGAAGCTTTCTTT	-	TRBJ1-1	-	TRBV7-6
CASSLGSGGEKLFF	TGCGCCAGCAGCTTGGGATCTGGGGGAGAAAAACTGTTTTTT	-	TRBJ1-4	-	TRBV5-1
CASSNRAGTVGELFF	TGTGCCAGTAGTAATAGGGCAGGGACCGTCGGGGAGCTGTTTTTT	-	TRBJ2-2	once	TRBV19